The next 10 T cell receptor beta chains were all read from a single sample in a study. TCRdb called the RT-PCR reads again in MiXCR, with one record for every CDR3 protein. Here the sample spans 650,000 to 800,000 distinct CDR3 sequences, 13% to 15% being singletons. Source material: memory CD4+ T cells from blood. The source of these receptors is a female donor in good health, serving as a healthy control.

Of note for this clonotype: With a much larger clone just one base away, this may be a read error. This chain connects TRBV12-3 or TRBV12-4 to TRBJ2-7; 9 bases are shared with TRBD1. The CDR3 sequence is 14 residues long. The CDR3 nucleotides are TGTGCCAGAAGTTTCCGGGACAGGGACCACGAGCAGTACTTC. Translated: CARSFRDRDHEQYF.

The CDR3 DNA sequence: TGTGCCAGCAGCCCCTCCAAGCGGGACCACAATGAGCAGTTCTTC. Amino acids: CASSPSKRDHNEQFF. J is TRBJ2-1 and V is TRBV12-3 or TRBV12-4; the match to TRBD2 covers 7 bases. V shed 6 bases, J shed 5 bases, and the junction held 10 bases outside the gene matches. This CDR3 comprises 15 residues.

This clonotype was observed many times. The genes are TRBV7-2 and TRBJ2-7; 7 bases fit TRBD2. Losses at the gene ends were 3 bases for V and 2 bases for J; bases not matched to a gene: 4. The CDR3 is 14 amino acids. CDR1 SGHTA and CDR2 FQGNSA come from the germline V gene. The CDR3 protein is CASSFWSGAYEQYF. The CDR3 DNA sequence: TGTGCCAGCAGCTTTTGGAGCGGGGCCTACGAGCAGTACTTC.

CDR3: CASSPTGVRETQYF. CDR3 DNA sequence: TGTGCCAGTAGCCCGACAGGGGTCAGAGAGACCCAGTACTTC. The V call is TRBV19, the J call TRBJ2-5, with TRBD1 matching over 8 bases. The junction had 7 bases not matched to a gene; V was cut back by 6 bases and J by 4 bases. The length of the CDR3 is 14 residues. Germline values: CDR1 LNHDA, CDR2 SQIVND (reference sequence).

There are a few counts of this clonotype. In nucleotides, the CDR3 is TGTGCCAGCAGCATGGACAGGGGTAACACTGAAGCTTTCTTT. Its protein is CASSMDRGNTEAFF. The V and J genes are TRBV13 and TRBJ1-1; 9 nucleotides agree with TRBD1. The germline CDR1 and CDR2 sequences are PRHDT and FYEKMQ (reference sequence). The CDR3 totals 14 residues. Losses at the gene ends were 5 bases for V and 2 bases for J; bases not matched to a gene: 3.

This clonotype occurred many times. The chain recombines TRBV20-1 with TRBJ2-5; 8 bases align to TRBD2. Germline CDR1 DFQATT, CDR2 SNEGSKA (reference sequence). J gave up 5 bases and V 3 bases, and 8 bases lay outside the gene matches. The CDR3 has 14 residues. CDR3 sequence: CSASPRLARETQYF. CDR3 bases: TGCAGTGCTAGCCCCAGACTAGCGAGGGAGACCCAGTACTTC.

This clonotype was counted only a few times. The genes are TRBV6-2 or TRBV6-3 and TRBJ1-6, with a weak D call TRBD1 (5 bases). Per the germline V gene, CDR1 is MNHEY and CDR2 is SVGEGT. The CDR3 is 19 residues long. Trimming cost V 0 bases and J 5 bases, with 20 bases left between them. The CDR3 DNA follows: TGTGCCAGCAGTTACTCCGTAGGCCCGGACAAGCCTCATAATTCACCCCTCCACTTT. This sequence encodes CASSYSVGPDKPHNSPLHF.

V is TRBV20-1 and J is TRBJ2-1, with D unclear. The CDR3 length is 16 residues. V gave up 1 base and J gave up 8 bases, with 21 bases separating them. Germline values: CDR1 DFQATT, CDR2 SNEGSKA (reference sequence). For the CDR3, the DNA is TGCAGTGCTAGAGGAAAGGAAGGGCACAGCAGCGATGAGCAGTTCTTC. This sequence encodes CSARGKEGHSSDEQFF.

This clonotype showed up just a few times. The chain recombines TRBV7-8 with TRBJ1-5; TRBD1 matches at 7 bases. Losses at the gene ends were 4 bases for V and 7 bases for J; bases not matched to a gene: 10. Germline V gene data show CDR1 as SGHVS and CDR2 as FQNEAQ. The CDR3 runs 15 residues. CDR3 DNA: TGTGCCAGCAGCTCCTCAACAGGGGAACGGCAGCCCCAGCATTTT. Protein sequence: CASSSSTGERQPQHF.

V is TRBV7-2 and J is TRBJ2-7; a weak D match, TRBD2 (6 bases). Trimming left V 5 bases short and J 2 bases short, with 13 bases between. The CDR3 is 14 amino acids. CDR1 and CDR2 (germline): SGHTA, FQGNSA. The CDR3 region has the DNA TGTGCCAGCAGCCCGGGGGACTTTACCTACGAGCAGTACTTC. Translated, it gives CASSPGDFTYEQYF.